The rows below give T cell receptor beta chains drawn from one sample of a study of blood T cell repertoires in COVID-19. Measured with immunoSEQ multiplex PCR; TCRdb has only the in-frame clones, and not every one. The repertoire includes about 87,000 clones, about 85% of them detected once, and around 2.9% sits in the top ten. Sample: peripheral blood. Receptors were obtained from a woman aged 80 or older with COVID-19, enrolled during active disease. Each CDR3 is given with its conserved first and last residue. D genes are given only for firm matches. Only part of the rows carry a size: once, few, many, or a class if the clone is expanded.

TGTGCCAGCTCACCACCGACAGGGAGTACGGCGGGAAACACCATATATTTT,CASSPPTGSTAGNTIYF,TRBV18,TRBD1,NA,17,TRBJ1-3
TGTGCCATCAGTGAGGACAGGGGTAGCTCTGGGGCCAACGTCCTGACTTTC,CAISEDRGSSGANVLTF,TRBV10-3,TRBD1,NA,17,TRBJ2-6
TGTGCCTGGAGTCGTGTAGTCACTGAAGCTTTCTTT,CAWSRVVTEAFF,TRBV30,NA,once,12,TRBJ1-1
TGTGCCAGCTCAACACAGGGGGGGACTGAAGCTTTCTTT,CASSTQGGTEAFF,TRBV18,TRBD1,few,13,TRBJ1-1
TGTGCCAGCAGTTGGACAGGGGAAGAGACCCAGTACTTC,CASSWTGEETQYF,TRBV6-5,TRBD1,NA,13,TRBJ2-5
TGTGCCAGCTCACAGGGGGATAGCAATCAGCCCCAGCATTTT,CASSQGDSNQPQHF,TRBV18,NA,once,14,TRBJ1-5
TGTGCCAGCCAGAAAATGAACACTGAAGCTTTCTTT,CASQKMNTEAFF,TRBV6-5,NA,NA,12,TRBJ1-1
TGTGCCAGCAGCACCTCTAGCACTCACACTGAAGCTTTCTTT,CASSTSSTHTEAFF,TRBV5-4,NA,NA,14,TRBJ1-1
TGTGCTAGTGGTTTGGTACTTACCCTTTACCAGGGAAACACTGAAGCTTTCTTT,CASGLVLTLYQGNTEAFF,TRBV12-5,NA,few,18,TRBJ1-1
TGTGCCAGCAGCCAAGCCGGGGGTCCTGGGGAGTACTTC,CASSQAGGPGEYF,TRBV3-1/TRBV3-2,NA,few,13,TRBJ2-7
TGCGCCACTAGGGGTTGCGGCTACACCTTC,CATRGCGYTF,TRBV10-1,NA,few,10,TRBJ1-2
TGCGCCAGCAGCTTTCAAGGACAGGGGTCCCACGAGCAGTACTTC,CASSFQGQGSHEQYF,TRBV5-1,TRBD1,NA,15,TRBJ2-7
TGTGCCAGCAGGACCGACAGCTACAATGAGCAGTTCTTC,CASRTDSYNEQFF,TRBV12-3/TRBV12-4,NA,NA,13,TRBJ2-1
TGCGCCAGCAGCTTGGCGGGACAGGGCTATTCACCCCTCCACTTT,CASSLAGQGYSPLHF,TRBV5-1,TRBD1,NA,15,TRBJ1-6
TGTGCCAGCTCACCCCAGGGGGCCAATGAGCAGTTCTTC,CASSPQGANEQFF,TRBV18,TRBD1,NA,13,TRBJ2-1
TGTGCCAGCAGTTACTTAAGCGGCGGGGAGCTGTTTTTT,CASSYLSGGELFF,TRBV6-6,NA,NA,13,TRBJ2-2
TGTGCCAGCAGTTACTCGGGTTCAGGGGCCAAAAACATTCAGTACTTC,CASSYSGSGAKNIQYF,TRBV6-7,NA,NA,16,TRBJ2-4
TGTGCCAGCAGCCAAGTGGTAGGGGGCGGCTACACCTTC,CASSQVVGGGYTF,TRBV3-1/TRBV3-2,TRBD1,NA,13,TRBJ1-2
TGTGCCAGCAGGGGTGGAGGGGTCGTCGAGCAGTACTTC,CASRGGGVVEQYF,TRBV25-1,NA,NA,13,TRBJ2-7
TGTGCCAGTAGCATGAGCAGGGGCATGAACACTGAAGCTTTCTTT,CASSMSRGMNTEAFF,TRBV19,NA,NA,15,TRBJ1-1
TGTGCCACCTCAGGGGACGATGGGCCCCAGCATTTT,CATSGDDGPQHF,TRBV10-3,NA,few,12,TRBJ1-5
TGTGCCAGTAGTATAGGCGTGTTGGGGCGGGGGGCCTCCAATGAGCAGTTCTTC,CASSIGVLGRGASNEQFF,TRBV19,TRBD2,NA,18,TRBJ2-1
TGTGCCAGTAGTATAGCGAGCAGGGAAGAGACCCAGTACTTC,CASSIASREETQYF,TRBV19,NA,NA,14,TRBJ2-5
TGTGCCAGCACCCGAGGGTTGGACTACACCTTC,CASTRGLDYTF,TRBV7-9,NA,NA,11,TRBJ1-2
TGTGCCAGCAGCTTTTCAGGGAGCAATCAGCCCCAGCATTTT,CASSFSGSNQPQHF,TRBV5-6,NA,once,14,TRBJ1-5